The clone carrying this TCR beta chain was observed a few times. Its antigen remains unidentified. The source of the sample is a study of identical twins. The study, taken as a whole, reports: It was possible that invariant MAIT and iNKT cells partly confounded the zero-insertion analyses.

TCRdb recomputed calls from the 5' RACE reads with MiXCR, one row per CDR3 protein. Here the sample spans roughly 750,000 distinct CDR3 sequences, 21% being singletons. The germline V gene has CDR1 MNHNS and CDR2 SASEGT. This CDR3 is 16 amino acids long. J lost 2 bases, V lost 5 bases, and 7 bases had no gene match. These data were likewise used in another study, on T cells expressing NK-cell markers. As that report states: Sorting was limited to alpha-beta TCR-expressing T cells with an anti-gamma-delta TCR antibody in several experiments. The contribution of dominant NKG2C+ clonotypes to CD8+ T cells in about 6 donors was about 1.0-7.0%. These clonotypes also led the CD3+CD56-NKG2C+ fraction in four donors.

The sequence came from a woman younger than 35 in good health. The rearrangement joins TRBV6-1 to TRBJ2-7, with 12 bases lining up with TRBD2. Sequencing was performed on PBMCs. The CDR3 DNA reads TGTGCCAGCAGTCCAAGGCGACTAGCGGGGGCCTACGAGCAGTACTTC. This codes for CASSPRRLAGAYEQYF.